This T cell receptor (beta chain) was recovered during a study of patients and donors after allogeneic stem cell transplantation. TCRdb redid the calling of the RT-PCR reads with MiXCR, one entry per CDR3 protein. Of around 150,000 distinct CDR3 sequences listed, 30% to 45% are singletons. The receptor was derived from a human donor who was either an allogeneic HSCT recipient or a stem cell or donor lymphocyte infusion donor (not recorded which). It is not recorded whose cells these are; they may come from a transplant donor. The specimen was blood, either unsorted or a sorted T cell fraction (not recorded which).

The CDR3 is CASSPTPFLGEHEQFF. For the CDR3, the DNA is TGTGCCAGCAGCCCGACCCCGTTCCTGGGGGAACATGAGCAGTTCTTC. This chain joins TRBV4-2 and TRBJ2-1; D is perhaps TRBD1 or TRBD2 (5 bases each). Germline V lookup: CDR1 LGHNA, CDR2 YNFKEQ. Trimming removed 4 bases from V and 8 bases from J, with 21 bases in between. This CDR3 spans 16 amino acids.